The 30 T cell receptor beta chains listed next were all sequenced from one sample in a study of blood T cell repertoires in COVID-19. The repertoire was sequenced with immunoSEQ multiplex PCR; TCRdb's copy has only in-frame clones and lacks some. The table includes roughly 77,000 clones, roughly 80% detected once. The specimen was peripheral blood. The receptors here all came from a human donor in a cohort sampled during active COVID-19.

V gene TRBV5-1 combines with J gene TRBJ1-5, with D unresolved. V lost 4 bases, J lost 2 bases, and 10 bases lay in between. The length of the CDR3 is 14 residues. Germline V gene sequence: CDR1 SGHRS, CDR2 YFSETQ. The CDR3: CASSLAGGNQPQHF. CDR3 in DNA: TGCGCCAGCAGCCTTGCAGGTGGCAATCAGCCCCAGCATTTT.

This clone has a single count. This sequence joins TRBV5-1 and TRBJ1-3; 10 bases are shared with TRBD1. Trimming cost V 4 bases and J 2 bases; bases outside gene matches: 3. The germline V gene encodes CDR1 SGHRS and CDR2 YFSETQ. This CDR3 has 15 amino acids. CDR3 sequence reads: CASSRQGATGNTIYF. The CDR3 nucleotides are TGCGCCAGCAGCCGACAGGGGGCTACTGGAAACACCATATATTTT.

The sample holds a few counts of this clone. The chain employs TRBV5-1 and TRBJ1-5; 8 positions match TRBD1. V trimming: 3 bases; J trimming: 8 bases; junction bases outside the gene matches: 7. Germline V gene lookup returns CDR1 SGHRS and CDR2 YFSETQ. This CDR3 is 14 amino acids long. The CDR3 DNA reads TGCGCCAGCAGCTCCGGGACAGGCGGCGAGCCCCAGCATTTT. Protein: CASSSGTGGEPQHF.

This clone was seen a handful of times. The CDR3 is CASRGQSSYEQYF. Here the CDR3 DNA reads TGCGCCAGCAGGGGACAGAGCTCCTACGAGCAGTACTTC. V is TRBV5-1 and J is TRBJ2-7; 7 bases match TRBD1. The V and J ends lost 5 bases and 0 bases, in that order; junction bases with no gene match: 2. This CDR3 has 13 amino acids. Germline assignment: CDR1 SGHRS and CDR2 YFSETQ.

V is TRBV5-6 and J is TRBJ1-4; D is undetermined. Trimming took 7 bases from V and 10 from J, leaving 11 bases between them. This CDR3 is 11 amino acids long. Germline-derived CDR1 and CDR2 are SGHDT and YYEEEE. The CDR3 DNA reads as TGTGCCAGCTCCCGCGATCGAAAACTGTTTTTT. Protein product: CASSRDRKLFF. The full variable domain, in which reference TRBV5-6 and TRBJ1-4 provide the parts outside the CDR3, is DAGVTQSPTHLIKTRGQQVTLRCSPKSGHDTVSWYQQALGQGPQFIFQYYEEEERQRGNFPDRFSGHQFPNYSSELNVNALLLGDSALYLCASSRDRKLFFGSGTQLSVL.

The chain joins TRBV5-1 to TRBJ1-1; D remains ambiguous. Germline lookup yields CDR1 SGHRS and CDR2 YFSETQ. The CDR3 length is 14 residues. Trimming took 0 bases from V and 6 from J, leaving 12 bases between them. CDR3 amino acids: CASSLDASRPEAFF. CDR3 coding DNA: TGCGCCAGCAGCTTGGACGCTAGCAGGCCTGAAGCTTTCTTT.

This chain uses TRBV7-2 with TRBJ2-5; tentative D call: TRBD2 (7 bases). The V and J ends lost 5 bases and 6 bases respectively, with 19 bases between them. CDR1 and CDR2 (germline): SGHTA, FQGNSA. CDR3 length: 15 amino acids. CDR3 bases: TGTGCCAGCAGCGCCCGGGCGGGGGCCCCTAAGACCCAGTACTTC. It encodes CASSARAGAPKTQYF.

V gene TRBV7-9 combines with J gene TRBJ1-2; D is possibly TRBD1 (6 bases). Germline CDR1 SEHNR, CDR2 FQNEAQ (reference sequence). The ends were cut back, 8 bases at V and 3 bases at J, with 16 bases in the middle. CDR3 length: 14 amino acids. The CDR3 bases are TGTGCCAGCGAGGGGGGGCTCAGGGACTATGGCTACACCTTC. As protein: CASEGGLRDYGYTF. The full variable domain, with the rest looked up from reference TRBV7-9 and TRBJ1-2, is DTGVSQNPRHKITKRGQNVTFRCDPISEHNRLYWYRQTLGQGPEFLTYFQNEAQLEKSRLLSDRFSAERPKGSFSTLEIQRTEQGDSAMYLCASEGGLRDYGYTFGSGTRLTVV.

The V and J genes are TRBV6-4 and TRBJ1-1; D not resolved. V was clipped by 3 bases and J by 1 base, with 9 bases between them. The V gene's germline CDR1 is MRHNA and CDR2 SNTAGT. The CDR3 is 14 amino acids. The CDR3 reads CASSEAAGNTEAFF. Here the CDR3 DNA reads TGTGCCAGCAGTGAGGCCGCAGGGAACACTGAAGCTTTCTTT.

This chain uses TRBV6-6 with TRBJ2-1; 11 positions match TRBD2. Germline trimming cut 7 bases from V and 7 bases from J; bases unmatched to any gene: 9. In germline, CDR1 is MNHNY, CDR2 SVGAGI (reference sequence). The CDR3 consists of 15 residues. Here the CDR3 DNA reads TGTGCCAGCACCCACGGTAGCGGGGGGGGGAATGAGCAGTTCTTC. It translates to CASTHGSGGGNEQFF.

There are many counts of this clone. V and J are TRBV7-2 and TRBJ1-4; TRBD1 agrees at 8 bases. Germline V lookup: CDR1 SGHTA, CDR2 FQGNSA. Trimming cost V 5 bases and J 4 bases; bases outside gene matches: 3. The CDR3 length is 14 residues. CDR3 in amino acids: CASSPDRGNEKLFF. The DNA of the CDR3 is TGTGCCAGCAGCCCTGACAGGGGTAATGAAAAACTGTTTTTT.

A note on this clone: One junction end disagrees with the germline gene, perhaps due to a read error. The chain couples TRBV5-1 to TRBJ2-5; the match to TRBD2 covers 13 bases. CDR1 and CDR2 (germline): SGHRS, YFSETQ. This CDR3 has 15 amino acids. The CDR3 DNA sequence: TGCGCCAGCACCTTGCTGACTAGCGGGGGGGAGACCCAGTACTTC. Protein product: CASTLLTSGGETQYF.

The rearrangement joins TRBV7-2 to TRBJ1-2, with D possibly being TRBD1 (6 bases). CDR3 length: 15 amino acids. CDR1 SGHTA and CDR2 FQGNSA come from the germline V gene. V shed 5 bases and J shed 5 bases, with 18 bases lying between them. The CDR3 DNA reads TGTGCCAGCAGCCCCACCGGGACATCCTCTTATGGCTACACCTTC. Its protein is CASSPTGTSSYGYTF. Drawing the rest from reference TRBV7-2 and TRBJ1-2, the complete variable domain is GAGVSQSPSNKVTEKGKDVELRCDPISGHTALYWYRQSLGQGLEFLIYFQGNSAPDKSGLPSDRFSAERTGGSVSTLTIQRTQQEDSAVYLCASSPTGTSSYGYTFGSGTRLTVV.

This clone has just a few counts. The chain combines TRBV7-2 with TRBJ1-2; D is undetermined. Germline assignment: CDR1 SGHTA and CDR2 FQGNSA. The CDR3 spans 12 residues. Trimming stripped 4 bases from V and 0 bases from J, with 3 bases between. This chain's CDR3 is CASSYTNYGYTF. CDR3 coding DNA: TGTGCCAGCAGCTACACTAACTATGGCTACACCTTC.

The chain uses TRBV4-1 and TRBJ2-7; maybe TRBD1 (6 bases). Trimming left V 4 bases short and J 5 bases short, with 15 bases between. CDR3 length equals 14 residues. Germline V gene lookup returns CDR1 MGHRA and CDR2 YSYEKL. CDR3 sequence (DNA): TGCGCCAGCAGCCTTCGACCTGAGGGGGACGAGCAGTACTTC. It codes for CASSLRPEGDEQYF.

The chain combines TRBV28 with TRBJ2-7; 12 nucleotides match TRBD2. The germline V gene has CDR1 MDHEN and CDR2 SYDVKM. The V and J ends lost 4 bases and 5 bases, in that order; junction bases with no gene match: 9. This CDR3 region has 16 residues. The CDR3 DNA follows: TGTGCCAGCAGTTCGCATCGGACTAGCGGGGTCGACGAGCAGTACTTC. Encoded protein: CASSSHRTSGVDEQYF.

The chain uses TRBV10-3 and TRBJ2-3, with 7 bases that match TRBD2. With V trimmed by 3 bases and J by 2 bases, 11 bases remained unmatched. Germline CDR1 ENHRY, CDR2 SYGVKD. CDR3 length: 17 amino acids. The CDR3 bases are TGTGCCATCAGTGACTCCCAGACTAGCTCTTTCACAGATACGCAGTATTTT. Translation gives CAISDSQTSSFTDTQYF.

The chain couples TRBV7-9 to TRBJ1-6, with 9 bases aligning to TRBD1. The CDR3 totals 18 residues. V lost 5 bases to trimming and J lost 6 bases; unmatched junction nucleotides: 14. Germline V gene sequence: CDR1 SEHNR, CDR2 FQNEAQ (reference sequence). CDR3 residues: CASSQGVDRGTSNSPLHF. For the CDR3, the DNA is TGTGCCAGCAGCCAGGGAGTGGACAGGGGTACGAGTAATTCACCCCTCCACTTT.

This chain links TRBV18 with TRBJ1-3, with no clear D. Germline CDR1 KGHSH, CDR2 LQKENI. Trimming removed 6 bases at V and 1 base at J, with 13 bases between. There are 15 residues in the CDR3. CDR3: CASSKEEGSGNTIYF. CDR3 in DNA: TGTGCCAGCTCCAAAGAGGAGGGTTCTGGAAACACCATATATTTT.

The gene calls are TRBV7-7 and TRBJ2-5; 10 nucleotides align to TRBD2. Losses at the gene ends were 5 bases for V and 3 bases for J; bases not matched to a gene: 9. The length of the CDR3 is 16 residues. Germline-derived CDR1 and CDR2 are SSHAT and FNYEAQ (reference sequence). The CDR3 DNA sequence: TGTGCCAGCAGCCCCCAGGTCCTAGCGGGGGAAGAGACCCAGTACTTC. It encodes CASSPQVLAGEETQYF.

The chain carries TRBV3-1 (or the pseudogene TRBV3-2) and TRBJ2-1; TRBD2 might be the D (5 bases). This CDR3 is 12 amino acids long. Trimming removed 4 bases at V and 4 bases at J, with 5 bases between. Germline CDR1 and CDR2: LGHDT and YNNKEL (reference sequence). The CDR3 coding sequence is TGTGCCAGCAGCCGGACTTACAATGAGCAGTTCTTC. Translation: CASSRTYNEQFF.

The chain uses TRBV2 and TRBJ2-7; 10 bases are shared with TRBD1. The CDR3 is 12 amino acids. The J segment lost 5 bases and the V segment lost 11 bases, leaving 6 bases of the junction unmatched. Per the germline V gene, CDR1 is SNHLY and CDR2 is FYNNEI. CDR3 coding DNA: TGTGCCGGCCGGGACAGGGGACACGAGCAGTACTTC. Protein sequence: CAGRDRGHEQYF.

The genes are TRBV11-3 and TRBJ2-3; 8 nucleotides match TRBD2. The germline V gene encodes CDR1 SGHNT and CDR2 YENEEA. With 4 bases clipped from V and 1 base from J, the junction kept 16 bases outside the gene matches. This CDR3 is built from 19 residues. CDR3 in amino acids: CASSSLGKGRRGGTDTQYF. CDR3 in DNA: TGTGCCAGCAGCTCTCTGGGGAAGGGGAGGCGGGGGGGCACAGATACGCAGTATTTT.

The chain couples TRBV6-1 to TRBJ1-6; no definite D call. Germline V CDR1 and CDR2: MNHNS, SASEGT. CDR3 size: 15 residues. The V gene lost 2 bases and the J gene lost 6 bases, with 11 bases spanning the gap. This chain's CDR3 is CASSEWLPSNSPLHF. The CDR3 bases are TGTGCCAGCAGTGAATGGCTGCCCTCTAATTCACCCCTCCACTTT.

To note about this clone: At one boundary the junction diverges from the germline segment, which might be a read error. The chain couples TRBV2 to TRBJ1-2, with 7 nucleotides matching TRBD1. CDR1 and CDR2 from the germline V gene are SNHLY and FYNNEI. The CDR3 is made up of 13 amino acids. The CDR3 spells CASTRDRNSGYTF. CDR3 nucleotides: TGTGCCAGCACCCGGGACAGAAACTCTGGCTACACCTTC.

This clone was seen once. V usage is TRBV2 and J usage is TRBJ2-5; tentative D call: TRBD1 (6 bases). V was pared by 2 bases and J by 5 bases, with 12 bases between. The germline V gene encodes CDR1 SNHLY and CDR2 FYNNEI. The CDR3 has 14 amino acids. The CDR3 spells CASSEQGLKETQYF. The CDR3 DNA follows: TGTGCCAGCAGTGAACAGGGGCTGAAGGAGACCCAGTACTTC.

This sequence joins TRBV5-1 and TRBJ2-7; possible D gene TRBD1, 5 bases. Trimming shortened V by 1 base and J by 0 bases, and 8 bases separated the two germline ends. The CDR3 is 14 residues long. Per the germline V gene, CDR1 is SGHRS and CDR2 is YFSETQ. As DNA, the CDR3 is TGCGCCAGCAGCTTGACAGGATACTCCTACGAGCAGTACTTC. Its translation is CASSLTGYSYEQYF.

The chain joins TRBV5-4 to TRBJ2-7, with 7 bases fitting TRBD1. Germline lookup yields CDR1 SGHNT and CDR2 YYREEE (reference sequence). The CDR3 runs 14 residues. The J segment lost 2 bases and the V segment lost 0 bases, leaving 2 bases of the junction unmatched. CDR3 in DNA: TGTGCCAGCAGCTTGGACCAGGGGGCCTACGAGCAGTACTTC. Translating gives CASSLDQGAYEQYF. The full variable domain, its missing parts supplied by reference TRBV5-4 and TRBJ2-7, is ETGVTQSPTHLIKTRGQQVTLRCSSQSGHNTVSWYQQALGQGPQFIFQYYREEENGRGNFPPRFSGLQFPNYSSELNVNALELDDSALYLCASSLDQGAYEQYFGPGTRLTVT.

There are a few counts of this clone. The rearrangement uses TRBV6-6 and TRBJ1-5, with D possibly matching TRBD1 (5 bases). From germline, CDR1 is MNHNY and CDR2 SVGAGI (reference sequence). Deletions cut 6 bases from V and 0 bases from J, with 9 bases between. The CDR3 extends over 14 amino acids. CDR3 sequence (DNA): TGTGCCAGCAGCTTGGACATTAGCAATCAGCCCCAGCATTTT. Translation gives CASSLDISNQPQHF.

The CDR3 loop is CASSKGTDVEGKLFF. The DNA of the CDR3 is TGTGCCAGCAGCAAAGGGACAGACGTCGAAGGAAAACTGTTTTTT. V gene TRBV14 combines with J gene TRBJ1-4; TRBD1 aligns across 7 bases. Trimming took 5 bases from V and 10 from J; bases not matched to a gene: 13. The CDR3 totals 15 residues. Germline CDR1 and CDR2: SGHDN and FVKESK.